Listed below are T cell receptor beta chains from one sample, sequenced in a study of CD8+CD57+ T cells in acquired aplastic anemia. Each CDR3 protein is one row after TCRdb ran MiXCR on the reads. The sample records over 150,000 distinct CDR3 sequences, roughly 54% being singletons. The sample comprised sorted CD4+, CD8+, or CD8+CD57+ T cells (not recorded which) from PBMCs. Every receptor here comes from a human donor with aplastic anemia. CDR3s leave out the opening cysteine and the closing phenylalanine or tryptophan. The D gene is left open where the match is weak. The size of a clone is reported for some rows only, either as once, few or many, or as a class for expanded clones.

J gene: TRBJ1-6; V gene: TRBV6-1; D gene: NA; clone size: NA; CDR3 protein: ASSLTNSPLH
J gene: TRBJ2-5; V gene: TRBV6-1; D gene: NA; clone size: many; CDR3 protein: ASSTWAGETQY
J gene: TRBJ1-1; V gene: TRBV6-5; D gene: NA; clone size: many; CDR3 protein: ASSYSIGVEAF
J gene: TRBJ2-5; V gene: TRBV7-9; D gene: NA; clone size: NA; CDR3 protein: ASSPRTARETQY
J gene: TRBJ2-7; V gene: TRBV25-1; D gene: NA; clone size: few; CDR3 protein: ASSEEWGSYEQY
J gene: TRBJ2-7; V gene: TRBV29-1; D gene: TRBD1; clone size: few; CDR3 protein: SSGQAGEQY
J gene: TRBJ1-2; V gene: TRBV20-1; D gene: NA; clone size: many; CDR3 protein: SARDQEGSYGYT
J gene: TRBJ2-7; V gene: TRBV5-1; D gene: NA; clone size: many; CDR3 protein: ASSTDTGTYSYEQY
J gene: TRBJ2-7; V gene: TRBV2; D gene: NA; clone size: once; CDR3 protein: ASTRDRNYEQY
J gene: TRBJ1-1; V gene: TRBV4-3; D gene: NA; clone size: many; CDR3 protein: ASSHSLSNTEAF
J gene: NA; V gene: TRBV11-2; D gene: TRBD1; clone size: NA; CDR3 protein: ASSPHRGSEQF
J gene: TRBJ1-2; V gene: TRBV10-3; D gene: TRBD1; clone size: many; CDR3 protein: AITGTGGYYGYT
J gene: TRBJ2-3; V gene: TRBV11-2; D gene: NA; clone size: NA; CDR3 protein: ASSLYPSTDTQY
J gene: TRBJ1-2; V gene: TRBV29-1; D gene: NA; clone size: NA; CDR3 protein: SVEDERNIYGYT
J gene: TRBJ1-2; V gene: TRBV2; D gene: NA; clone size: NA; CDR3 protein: ASETNYGYT
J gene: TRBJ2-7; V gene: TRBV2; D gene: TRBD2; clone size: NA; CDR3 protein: ASRGPAGGA
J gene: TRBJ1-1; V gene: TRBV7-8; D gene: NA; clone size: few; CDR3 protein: ASSLGGTTEAF
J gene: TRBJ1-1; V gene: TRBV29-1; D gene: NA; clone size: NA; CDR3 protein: SAIVTEAF
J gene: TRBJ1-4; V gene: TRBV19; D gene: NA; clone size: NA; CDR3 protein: ASSIDVKRNEKLF
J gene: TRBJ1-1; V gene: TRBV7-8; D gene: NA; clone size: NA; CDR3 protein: ASSLGVAMNTEAF
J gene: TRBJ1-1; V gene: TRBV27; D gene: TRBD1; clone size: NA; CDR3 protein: ASRQTGASEAF
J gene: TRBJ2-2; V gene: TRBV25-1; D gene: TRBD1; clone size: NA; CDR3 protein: ASSPRDRVNTGELF
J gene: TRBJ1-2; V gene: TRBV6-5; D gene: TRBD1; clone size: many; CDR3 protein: ASSSGTGAYGYT
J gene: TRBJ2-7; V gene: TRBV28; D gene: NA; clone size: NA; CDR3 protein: ASSSSSGRYEQY
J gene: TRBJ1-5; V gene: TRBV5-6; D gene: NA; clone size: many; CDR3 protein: ASSLAGRGNQPQH
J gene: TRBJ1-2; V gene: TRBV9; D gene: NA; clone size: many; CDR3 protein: ASSPAQTSGGYT
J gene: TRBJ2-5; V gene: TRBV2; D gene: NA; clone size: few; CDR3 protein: ASSEAKTAAGTQY
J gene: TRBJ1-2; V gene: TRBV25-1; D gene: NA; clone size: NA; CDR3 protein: ASSLGLNYGYT
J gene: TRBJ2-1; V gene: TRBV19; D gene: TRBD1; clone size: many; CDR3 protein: ASSPFTGGIYNEQF
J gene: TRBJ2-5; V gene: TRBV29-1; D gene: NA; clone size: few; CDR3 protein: SLGTGGTETQY
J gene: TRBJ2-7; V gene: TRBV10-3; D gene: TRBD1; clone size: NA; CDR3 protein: AISGDPTGGYHEQY
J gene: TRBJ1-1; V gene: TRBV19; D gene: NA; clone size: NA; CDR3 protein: ASTSLPGYTEAF
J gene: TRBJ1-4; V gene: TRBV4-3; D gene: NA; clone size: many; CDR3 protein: ASSQRGGFNEKLF
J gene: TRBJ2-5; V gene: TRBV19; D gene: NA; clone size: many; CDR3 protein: ASSMGEETQY
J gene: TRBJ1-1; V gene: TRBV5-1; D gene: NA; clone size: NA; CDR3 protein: ASSLGGGANTEAF
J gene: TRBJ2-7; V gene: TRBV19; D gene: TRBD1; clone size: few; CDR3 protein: ASSPLGQGPHEQY
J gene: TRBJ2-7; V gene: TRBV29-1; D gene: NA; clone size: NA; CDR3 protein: SVIDLGAYEQY
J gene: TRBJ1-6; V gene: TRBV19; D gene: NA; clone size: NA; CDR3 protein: ASSEVLSNSPLH
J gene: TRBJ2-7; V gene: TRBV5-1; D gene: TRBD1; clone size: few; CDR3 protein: ASSSVGTGSSYEQY
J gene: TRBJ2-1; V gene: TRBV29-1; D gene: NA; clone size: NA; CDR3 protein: SVLRRGAGNEQF
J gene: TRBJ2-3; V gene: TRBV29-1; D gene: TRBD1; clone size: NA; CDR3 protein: SVVGTGATDTQY
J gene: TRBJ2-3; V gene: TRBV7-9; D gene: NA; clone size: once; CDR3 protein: ASSLVVTDTQY
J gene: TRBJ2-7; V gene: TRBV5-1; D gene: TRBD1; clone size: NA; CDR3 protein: ASSLGRTGNDEQY
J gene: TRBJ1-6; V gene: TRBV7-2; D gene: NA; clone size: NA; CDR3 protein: ASSPVRLSPLH
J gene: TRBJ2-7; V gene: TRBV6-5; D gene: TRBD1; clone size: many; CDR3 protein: ASSYAGQVHEQY
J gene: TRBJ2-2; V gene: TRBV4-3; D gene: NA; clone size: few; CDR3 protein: ASSQGHPGTGELF
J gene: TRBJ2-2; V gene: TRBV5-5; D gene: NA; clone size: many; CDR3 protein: ASSFGQEGNTGELF
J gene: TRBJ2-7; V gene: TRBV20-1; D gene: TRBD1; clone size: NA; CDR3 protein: SARPYRGEVYEAEQY
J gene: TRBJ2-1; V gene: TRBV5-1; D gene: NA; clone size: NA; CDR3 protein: ASSLTGFGDEQF
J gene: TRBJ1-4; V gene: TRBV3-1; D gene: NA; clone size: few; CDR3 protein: ASSQELVPLNEKLF
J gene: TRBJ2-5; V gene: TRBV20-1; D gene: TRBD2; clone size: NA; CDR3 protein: SAPGAGGQETQY
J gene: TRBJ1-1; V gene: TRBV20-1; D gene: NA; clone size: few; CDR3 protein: SARVVASDTEAF
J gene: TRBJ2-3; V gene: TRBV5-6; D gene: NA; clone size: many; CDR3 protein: ASSLGSGTTDTQY
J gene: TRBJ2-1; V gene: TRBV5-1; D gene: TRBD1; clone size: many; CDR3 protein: ASSPLGQGPNEQF
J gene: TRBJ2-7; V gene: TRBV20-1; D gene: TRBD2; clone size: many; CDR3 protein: SARRTSGGAPYEQY
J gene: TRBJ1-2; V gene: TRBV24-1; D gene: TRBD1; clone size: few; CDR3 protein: ATSDPTWTGSNYGYT
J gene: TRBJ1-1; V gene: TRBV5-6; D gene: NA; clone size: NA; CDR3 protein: ASSLVGGQSTEAF